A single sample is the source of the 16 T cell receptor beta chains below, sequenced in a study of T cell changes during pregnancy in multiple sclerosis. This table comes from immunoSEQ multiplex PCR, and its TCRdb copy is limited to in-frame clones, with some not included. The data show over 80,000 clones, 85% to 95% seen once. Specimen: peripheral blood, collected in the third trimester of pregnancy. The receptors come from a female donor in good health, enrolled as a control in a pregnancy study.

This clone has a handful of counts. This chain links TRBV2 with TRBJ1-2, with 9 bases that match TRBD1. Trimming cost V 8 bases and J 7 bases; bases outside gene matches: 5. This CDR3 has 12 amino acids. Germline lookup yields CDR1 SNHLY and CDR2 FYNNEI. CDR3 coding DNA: TGTGCCAGCTGGACAGGGGTTAGTGGCTACACCTTC. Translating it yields CASWTGVSGYTF.

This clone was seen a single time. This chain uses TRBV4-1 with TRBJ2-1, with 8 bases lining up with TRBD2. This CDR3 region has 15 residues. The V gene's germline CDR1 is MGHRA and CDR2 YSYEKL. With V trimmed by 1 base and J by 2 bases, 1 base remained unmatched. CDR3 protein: CASSQASGPYNEQFF. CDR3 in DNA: TGCGCCAGCAGCCAAGCTAGCGGGCCCTACAATGAGCAGTTCTTC.

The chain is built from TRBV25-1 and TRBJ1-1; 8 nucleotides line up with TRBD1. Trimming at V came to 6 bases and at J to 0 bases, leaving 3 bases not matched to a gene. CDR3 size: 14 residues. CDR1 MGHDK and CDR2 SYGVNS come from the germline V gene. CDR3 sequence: CASRAGGMNTEAFF. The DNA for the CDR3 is TGTGCCAGCAGAGCAGGGGGCATGAACACTGAAGCTTTCTTT.

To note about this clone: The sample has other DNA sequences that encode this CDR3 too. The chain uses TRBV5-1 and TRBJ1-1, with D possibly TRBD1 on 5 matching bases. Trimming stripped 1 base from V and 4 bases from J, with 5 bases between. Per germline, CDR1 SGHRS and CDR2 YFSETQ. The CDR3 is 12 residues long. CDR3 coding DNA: TGCGCCAGCAGCTTGAGGGGCACTGAAGCTTTCTTT. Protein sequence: CASSLRGTEAFF.

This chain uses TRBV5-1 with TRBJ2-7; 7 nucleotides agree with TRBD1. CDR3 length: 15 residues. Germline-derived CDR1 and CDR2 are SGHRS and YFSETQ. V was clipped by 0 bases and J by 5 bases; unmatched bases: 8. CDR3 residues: CASSLEAAGGDEQYF. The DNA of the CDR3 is TGCGCCAGCAGCTTGGAGGCCGCAGGGGGAGACGAGCAGTACTTC.

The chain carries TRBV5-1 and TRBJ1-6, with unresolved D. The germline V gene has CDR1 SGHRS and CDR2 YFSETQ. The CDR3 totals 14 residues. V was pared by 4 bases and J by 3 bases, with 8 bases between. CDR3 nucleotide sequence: TGCGCCAGCAGCATCGGGAACTATAATTCACCCCTCCACTTT. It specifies CASSIGNYNSPLHF.

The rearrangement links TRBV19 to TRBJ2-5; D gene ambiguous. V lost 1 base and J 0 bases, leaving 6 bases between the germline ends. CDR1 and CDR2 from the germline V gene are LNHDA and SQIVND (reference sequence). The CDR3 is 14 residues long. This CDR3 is CASSIGRYQETQYF. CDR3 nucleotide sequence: TGTGCCAGTAGTATAGGTCGGTACCAAGAGACCCAGTACTTC.

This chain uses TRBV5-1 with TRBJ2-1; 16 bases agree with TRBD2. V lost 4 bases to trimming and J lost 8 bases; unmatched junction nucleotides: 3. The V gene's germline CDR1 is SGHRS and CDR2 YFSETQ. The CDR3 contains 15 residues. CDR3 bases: TGCGCCAGCAGCGCGGGACTAGCGGGAGGGGATGAGCAGTTCTTC. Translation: CASSAGLAGGDEQFF.

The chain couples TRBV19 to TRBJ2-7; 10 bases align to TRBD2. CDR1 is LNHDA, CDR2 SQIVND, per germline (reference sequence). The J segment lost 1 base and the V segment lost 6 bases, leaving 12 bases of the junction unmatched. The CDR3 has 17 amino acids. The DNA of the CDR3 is TGTGCCAGTAGGCAAGAAGCGGGAGGGCCAGGTTCCTACGAGCAGTACTTC. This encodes CASRQEAGGPGSYEQYF.

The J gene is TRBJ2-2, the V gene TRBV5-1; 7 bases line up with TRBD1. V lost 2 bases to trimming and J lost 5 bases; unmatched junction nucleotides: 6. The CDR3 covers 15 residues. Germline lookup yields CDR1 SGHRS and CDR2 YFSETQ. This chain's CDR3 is CASSFGTVFTGELFF. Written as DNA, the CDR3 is TGCGCCAGCAGCTTTGGGACAGTCTTTACCGGGGAGCTGTTTTTT. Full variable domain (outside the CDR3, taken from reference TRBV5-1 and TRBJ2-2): KAGVTQTPRYLIKTRGQQVTLSCSPISGHRSVSWYQQTPGQGLQFLFEYFSETQRNKGNFPGRFSGRQFSNSRSEMNVSTLELGDSALYLCASSFGTVFTGELFFGEGSRLTVL.

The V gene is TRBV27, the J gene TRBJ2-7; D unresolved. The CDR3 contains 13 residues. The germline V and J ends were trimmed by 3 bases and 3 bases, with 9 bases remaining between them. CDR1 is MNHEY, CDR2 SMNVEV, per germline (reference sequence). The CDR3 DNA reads TGTGCCAGCAGTTTGACACCTAACTACGAGCAGTACTTC. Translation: CASSLTPNYEQYF.

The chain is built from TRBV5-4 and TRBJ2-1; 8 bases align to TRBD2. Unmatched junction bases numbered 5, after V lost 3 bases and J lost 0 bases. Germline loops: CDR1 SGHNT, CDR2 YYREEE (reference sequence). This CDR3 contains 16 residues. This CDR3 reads CASSSRTSPSYNEQFF. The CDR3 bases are TGTGCCAGCAGCTCACGGACTAGCCCCTCCTACAATGAGCAGTTCTTC.

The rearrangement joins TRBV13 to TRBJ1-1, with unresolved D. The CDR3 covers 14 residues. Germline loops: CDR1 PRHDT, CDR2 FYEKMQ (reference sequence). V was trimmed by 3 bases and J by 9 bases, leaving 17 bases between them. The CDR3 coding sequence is TGTGCCAGCAGCTTTCCTACCGATTATCCTCAAGCTTTCTTT. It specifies CASSFPTDYPQAFF. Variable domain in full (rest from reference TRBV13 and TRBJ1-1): AAGVIQSPRHLIKEKRETATLKCYPIPRHDTVYWYQQGPGQDPQFLISFYEKMQSDKGSIPDRFSAQQFSDYHSELNMSSLELGDSALYFCASSFPTDYPQAFFGQGTRLTVV.

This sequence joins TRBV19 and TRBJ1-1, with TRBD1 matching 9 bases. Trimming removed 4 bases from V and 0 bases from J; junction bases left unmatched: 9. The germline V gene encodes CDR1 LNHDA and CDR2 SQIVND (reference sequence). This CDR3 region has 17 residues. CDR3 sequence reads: CASSKAVQGALNTEAFF. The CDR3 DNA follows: TGTGCCAGTAGTAAGGCCGTACAGGGGGCCTTGAACACTGAAGCTTTCTTT.

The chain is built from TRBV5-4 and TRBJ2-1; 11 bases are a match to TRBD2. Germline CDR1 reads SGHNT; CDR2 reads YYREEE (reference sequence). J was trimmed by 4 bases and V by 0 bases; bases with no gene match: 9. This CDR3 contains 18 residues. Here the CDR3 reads CASSLGGLAGGQYNEQFF. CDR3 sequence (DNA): TGTGCCAGCAGCTTGGGAGGGCTAGCGGGAGGACAATACAATGAGCAGTTCTTC.

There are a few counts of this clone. The CDR3 DNA reads TGTGCCAGCAGCCCAGGGGGCAGGGAAGCTTTCTTT. Residues: CASSPGGREAFF. V gene TRBV5-4 combines with J gene TRBJ1-1; 8 bases match TRBD1. In germline, CDR1 is SGHNT, CDR2 YYREEE (reference sequence). The ends lost 4 bases at V and 8 bases at J; junction bases unmatched: 4. The CDR3 loop spans 12 amino acids. Full variable domain (rest looked up from reference TRBV5-4 and TRBJ1-1): ETGVTQSPTHLIKTRGQQVTLRCSSQSGHNTVSWYQQALGQGPQFIFQYYREEENGRGNFPPRFSGLQFPNYSSELNVNALELDDSALYLCASSPGGREAFFGQGTRLTVV.